This paragraph reports one T cell receptor (beta chain). Clones were read by immunoSEQ multiplex PCR, and TCRdb kept only the in-frame ones, dropping some. The sample includes 76,000 or so clones, about 82% seen only once; the top ten take approximately 5.5%. The TCR-sequenced patients were a few responders to pembrolizumab. These data come from a study of PD-1 blockade in mismatch repair-deficient tumors. About the research overall: Patients had 12 mismatch repair-deficient cancer types, all previously treated and progressing.

Germline assignment: CDR1 SGHAT and CDR2 FQNNGV. The CDR3 is 16 residues long. The J segment lost 6 bases and the V segment lost 3 bases, leaving 9 bases of the junction unmatched. This sequence was found in an adult with mismatch repair-deficient cancer. Material: peripheral blood, obtained 44 weeks after starting pembrolizumab. This chain uses TRBV11-2 with TRBJ1-1, with 11 bases identical to TRBD1. CDR3 residues: CASSFSVGQGESEAFF. The DNA for the CDR3 is TGTGCCAGCAGCTTCTCTGTGGGACAGGGGGAGTCTGAAGCTTTCTTT.